This T cell receptor beta chain originates from a study of shared clonotypes between healthy human individuals. Replicate sorted-subset PCRs were loaded with around 210 ng DNA, 25,000 to 30,000 T cell genomes. Here immunoSEQ multiplex PCR was the method, and the copy in TCRdb shows in-frame clones only, minus some. Here the sample spans some 800,000 clones, approximately 92% being singletons. Germline CDR1 MDHEN, CDR2 SYDVKM. The CDR3 consists of 15 residues. Trimming cost V 3 bases and J 7 bases, with 18 bases left between them. Study results and caveats: Clonotypes shared by all four sorted-subset donors had higher generation probabilities than non-shared clonotypes.

Regarding this clone: Its antigen is not identified.

Terminally differentiated effector memory CD45RA+ cells were left out of the naive CD8 fraction, which was CD45RO-negative and positively selected for CCR7. The sample comprised naive CD8+ T cells sorted from blood. V usage is TRBV28 and J usage is TRBJ1-2; D is uncertain. This TCR came from a man aged 25 to 45 in good health. This CDR3 reads CASSFGEYVVGGYTF. As DNA, the CDR3 is TGTGCCAGCAGTTTCGGCGAATATGTAGTGGGTGGCTACACCTTC.